This T cell receptor beta chain was captured by sequencing in a study of T cell changes during pregnancy in multiple sclerosis. The repertoire was sequenced with immunoSEQ multiplex PCR; TCRdb's copy has only in-frame clones and lacks some. The sample has about 30,000 clones, around nine tenths seen once; the top ten hold around 4.1%. The J segment lost 6 bases and the V segment lost 4 bases, leaving 13 bases of the junction unmatched. The CDR3 length is 15 residues. Germline CDR1 and CDR2: SQVTM and ANQGSEA. Sequencing was performed on CD8+ T cells from peripheral blood mononuclear cells, taken in the second trimester of pregnancy. This TCR came from a female donor with multiple sclerosis, enrolled in a pregnancy study. The chain employs TRBV29-1 and TRBJ2-3; 7 bases match TRBD1. Here the CDR3 DNA reads TGCAGCGTTGCCCCCGCCCCGGACAGGACTGATACGCAGTATTTT. It specifies CSVAPAPDRTDTQYF.